This T cell receptor beta chain was sequenced for a study of a mutant IDH1 vaccine in newly diagnosed glioma. Across the whole study: Patients' prior therapy spanned radiotherapy, temozolomide, or both; most underwent both.

Worth noting for this clone: The target antigen is unknown. The germline gene is not matched at one end of the junction; a read error may be the cause. This specimen includes other DNA sequences encoding the same CDR3.

Documented time point: week 11, during vaccination. In the vaccine, a single dose held 300 ug of the mutant IDH1 20-mer peptide, along with topical imiquimod. Profiled with immunoSEQ multiplex PCR; TCRdb holds only in-frame clones, not every one. The profile shows 100,000 to 150,000 clones, about four fifths of them singletons. The sample in question was PBMCs, obtained from a glioma patient whose treatment included an IDH1 peptide vaccine. This sequence was found in a man in his forties or fifties with glioma.

The CDR3 nucleotides read TGTGCCAGTAGTATGGGGTTTAGACCCAACTATGGCTATACCTTC. Amino acid sequence: CASSMGFRPNYGYTF. V and J are TRBV19 and TRBJ1-2, with no clear D. This CDR3 has 15 amino acids. Germline V lookup: CDR1 LNHDA, CDR2 SQIVND (reference sequence).